One sample yielded the 14 T cell receptor beta chains listed below, sequenced in a study of shared T cell receptors in the human thymus. Measured with immunoSEQ multiplex PCR; TCRdb has only the in-frame clones, and not every one. This sample yields about 730,000 clones, of which 80% to 90% are seen a single time; 0.008% to 0.011% belongs to the top ten. The same data also went into a second study, on human thymus T cells.

The specimen sequenced was thymocytes. Every receptor here comes from a girl younger than two with a congenital heart defect.

The chain uses TRBV4-3 and TRBJ2-7; 11 nucleotides match TRBD2. This CDR3 region has 22 residues. V shed 3 bases and J 0 bases; nucleotides not matched to a gene: 22. CDR1 is LGHNA, CDR2 YSLEER, per germline. The CDR3 DNA reads TGCGCCAGCAGCCAGTACGGTTCGGAGCTTGGGACTAGCGGCGAAATCTCCTACGAGCAGTACTTC. The encoded protein is CASSQYGSELGTSGEISYEQYF.

CDR3 amino acids: CASSHRGTANEKLFF. In DNA form, the CDR3 reads TGTGCCAGCAGTCATAGAGGGACAGCAAATGAAAAACTGTTTTTT. The chain employs TRBV28 and TRBJ1-4; the match to TRBD1 covers 7 bases. The V gene end was trimmed by 5 bases and the J gene end by 5 bases; junction bases not matched to a gene: 8. This CDR3 spans 15 amino acids. The germline V gene encodes CDR1 MDHEN and CDR2 SYDVKM.

V is TRBV4-3 and J is TRBJ2-7, with a tentative D call TRBD2 (5 bases). V gave up 4 bases and J gave up 0 bases, with 16 bases separating them. The CDR3 extends over 16 amino acids. CDR1 and CDR2 (germline): LGHNA, YSLEER. CDR3: CASSPKEVESSYEQYF. The DNA for the CDR3 is TGCGCCAGCAGCCCAAAGGAGGTCGAAAGCTCCTACGAGCAGTACTTC.

V and J are TRBV5-4 and TRBJ1-2; a weak D match, TRBD1 (6 bases). The V gene lost 4 bases and the J gene lost 6 bases, with 25 bases spanning the gap. CDR1 SGHNT and CDR2 YYREEE come from the germline V gene (reference sequence). CDR3 size: 17 residues. Here the CDR3 DNA reads TGTGCCAGCAGCCGATCCTCCCCAATACAGGGAGAGGATGGCTACACCTTC. Translated: CASSRSSPIQGEDGYTF. The whole variable domain, remainder taken from reference TRBV5-4 and TRBJ1-2, is ETGVTQSPTHLIKTRGQQVTLRCSSQSGHNTVSWYQQALGQGPQFIFQYYREEENGRGNFPPRFSGLQFPNYSSELNVNALELDDSALYLCASSRSSPIQGEDGYTFGSGTRLTVV.

The chain has TRBV9 and TRBJ2-1, with 14 bases identical to TRBD2. The germline CDR1 and CDR2 sequences are SGDLS and YYNGEE. The CDR3 length is 16 residues. V lost 3 bases and J lost 2; bases outside the gene matches: 1. The CDR3 sequence is CASSGLAGGAYNEQFF. The CDR3 DNA sequence: TGTGCCAGCAGCGGACTAGCGGGGGGGGCCTACAATGAGCAGTTCTTC.

The genes are TRBV4-3 and TRBJ1-5, with D unclear. The CDR3 loop spans 14 amino acids. Germline CDR1 is LGHNA and CDR2 is YSLEER. Trimming cost V 1 base and J 6 bases, with 10 bases left between them. The CDR3 DNA sequence: TGCGCCAGCAGCCAAGGCCTCCCCGGTCAGCCCCAGCATTTT. Protein: CASSQGLPGQPQHF.

V gene TRBV4-3 combines with J gene TRBJ1-4; D possibly corresponds to TRBD1 (5 bases). Trimming took 4 bases from V and 0 from J, leaving 9 bases between them. Germline V gene data show CDR1 as LGHNA and CDR2 as YSLEER. CDR3 size: 15 residues. CDR3 DNA: TGCGCCAGCAGCCGCGGGGCCGCAACTAATGAAAAACTGTTTTTT. This sequence encodes CASSRGAATNEKLFF.

This clone is a singleton in its sample. V usage is TRBV14 and J usage is TRBJ1-4; unclear D gene. Trimming shortened V by 0 bases and J by 8 bases, and 7 bases separated the two germline ends. Per the germline V gene, CDR1 is SGHDN and CDR2 is FVKESK. The CDR3 loop spans 13 amino acids. In DNA form, the CDR3 reads TGTGCCAGCAGCCAAGACTACCTGGAAAAACTGTTTTTT. Its protein product is CASSQDYLEKLFF.

V and J are TRBV11-2 and TRBJ1-1; D gene uncertain. V was pared by 5 bases and J by 7 bases, with 11 bases between. The germline gives CDR1 SGHAT, CDR2 FQNNGV. The CDR3 loop spans 12 amino acids. DNA for the CDR3: TGTGCCAGCAGCCAGGATACCTATGAAGCTTTCTTT. As protein: CASSQDTYEAFF.

This chain joins TRBV6-5 and TRBJ1-4, with 8 bases fitting TRBD1. Germline loops: CDR1 MNHEY, CDR2 SVGAGI. The CDR3 length is 15 residues. After removal of 5 bases from V and 2 bases from J, the junction contained 4 bases not matched to a gene. The CDR3 here is CASSRDRRTNEKLFF. CDR3 coding DNA: TGTGCCAGCAGTAGGGACAGGCGCACTAATGAAAAACTGTTTTTT.

The V gene is TRBV12-5, the J gene TRBJ1-2; D gene uncertain. Germline V gives CDR1 LGHNT, CDR2 FRNRAP. This CDR3 is built from 11 residues. V shed 7 bases and J shed 2 bases, with 5 bases lying between them. CDR3 amino acids: CASVGNYGYTF. CDR3 nucleotide sequence: TGTGCTAGTGTCGGGAACTATGGCTACACCTTC.

This clone was seen once. This chain uses TRBV7-8 with TRBJ1-6, with a tentative D call TRBD1 (6 bases). The CDR3 is 15 amino acids. Germline V gene lookup returns CDR1 SGHVS and CDR2 FQNEAQ. V lost 1 base to trimming and J lost 6 bases, with 10 bases between them. CDR3 nucleotide sequence: TGTGCCAGCAGCTTAGATGACAGGAGTAATTCACCCCTCCACTTT. Translation gives CASSLDDRSNSPLHF. The variable domain in full, completed from reference TRBV7-8 and TRBJ1-6, reads GAGVSQSPRYKVAKRGQDVALRCDPISGHVSLFWYQQALGQGPEFLTYFQNEAQLDKSGLPSDRFFAERPEGSVSTLKIQRTQQEDSAVYLCASSLDDRSNSPLHFGNGTRLTVT.

The chain links TRBV6-5 to TRBJ1-1, with TRBD1 matching over 7 bases. Germline V CDR1 and CDR2: MNHEY, SVGAGI. Unmatched junction bases numbered 9, after V lost 7 bases and J lost 1 base. The CDR3 loop spans 15 amino acids. The CDR3 DNA is TGTGCCAGCACCAACTTAAGACAGGGGAACACTGAAGCTTTCTTT. The encoded protein is CASTNLRQGNTEAFF.

This clone was observed once. The J gene is TRBJ2-3, the V gene TRBV27; 14 nucleotides agree with TRBD2. CDR3 length equals 17 residues. CDR1 is MNHEY and CDR2 is SMNVEV in the germline V gene (reference sequence). The V gene end was trimmed by 5 bases and the J gene end by 5 bases; junction bases not matched to a gene: 9. The CDR3 DNA reads TGTGCCAGCAGTGTGAGACTAGCGGGGGGGCAGGTAGATACGCAGTATTTT. Translated, it gives CASSVRLAGGQVDTQYF.